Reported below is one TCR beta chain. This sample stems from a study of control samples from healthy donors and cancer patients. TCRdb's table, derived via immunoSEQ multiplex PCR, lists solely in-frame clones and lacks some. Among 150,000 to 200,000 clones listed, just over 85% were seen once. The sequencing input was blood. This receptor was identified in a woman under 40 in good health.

CDR3 in DNA: TGCGCCAGCAGCTGGGAATTGGGCACTGAAGCTTTCTTT. This gives the protein CASSWELGTEAFF. The chain recombines TRBV4-1 with TRBJ1-1; no firm D call. The CDR3 spans 13 residues. Germline V CDR1 and CDR2: MGHRA, YSYEKL. Trimming removed 5 bases from V and 4 bases from J, with 11 bases in between.